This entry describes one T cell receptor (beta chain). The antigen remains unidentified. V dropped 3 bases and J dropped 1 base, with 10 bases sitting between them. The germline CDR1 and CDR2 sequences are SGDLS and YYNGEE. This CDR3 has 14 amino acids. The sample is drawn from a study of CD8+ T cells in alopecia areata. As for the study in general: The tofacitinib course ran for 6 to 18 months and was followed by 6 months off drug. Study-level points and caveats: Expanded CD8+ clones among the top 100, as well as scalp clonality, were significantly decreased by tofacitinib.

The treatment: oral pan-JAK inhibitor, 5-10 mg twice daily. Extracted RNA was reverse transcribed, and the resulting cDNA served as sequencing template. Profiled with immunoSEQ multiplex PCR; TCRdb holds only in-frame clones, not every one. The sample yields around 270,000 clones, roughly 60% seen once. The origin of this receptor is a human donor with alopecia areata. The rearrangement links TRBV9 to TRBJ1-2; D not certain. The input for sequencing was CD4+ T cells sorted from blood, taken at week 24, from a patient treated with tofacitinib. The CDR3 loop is CASSANPVNYGYTF. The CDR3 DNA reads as TGTGCCAGCAGCGCCAATCCTGTTAACTATGGCTACACCTTC.